This TCR beta chain was retrieved from a study of blood T cell repertoires in COVID-19. Study in general: Nucleic acid was either cDNA or gDNA, and it came from T cells, B-cell-depleted T cells, or PBMCs.

The authors' processing: Counts of nucleated cells, estimated from reference gene primer amplification, were obtained. Clones were read by immunoSEQ multiplex PCR, and TCRdb kept only the in-frame ones, dropping some. Clone size and V and J calls were adopted from that table, with D and trimming inferred from the DNA. The sample carries 200,000 to 250,000 clones, approximately 88% recorded once. This CDR3 region has 15 residues. Germline CDR1 reads MGHRA; CDR2 reads YSYEKL. The V segment lost 3 bases and the J segment 7 bases; nucleotides outside the gene matches: 9. The chain links TRBV4-1 to TRBJ1-1, with 9 bases lining up with TRBD1. The sample comprised PBMCs or T cells enriched from blood (not recorded which). The receptor's source is a man aged 18 to 30 with acute COVID-19. The CDR3 sequence is CASSQLYTGGIEAFF. The CDR3 DNA follows: TGCGCCAGCAGCCAGCTCTACACAGGGGGCATTGAAGCTTTCTTT.